This TCR beta chain stems from a study of T-cell reconstitution after alpha-beta-depleted transplantation in children. Whole-study results and caveats: There were reportedly several hundred expanded graft clones from which alpha-beta T cells came about two months after transplant. There were some patients whose high TCRbeta diversity at day 60 came from surviving recipient T cells and thymic progenitors. The authors attributed T-cell counts and diversity one year after transplant mostly to newly produced T cells.

This clonotype has ten or more counts. Its antigen is as yet unknown. The CDR3 extends over 15 amino acids. CDR1 SGHVS and CDR2 FQNEAQ come from the germline V gene. Unmatched junction bases numbered 7, after V lost 3 bases and J lost 7 bases. The library targeted TCRbeta and was prepared with unique molecular identifiers. Each CDR3 protein is one row after TCRdb ran MiXCR on the PCR reads. The repertoire holds under 50,000 distinct CDR3 sequences, approximately 9.2% seen once, with 27% in the top ten. The J gene is TRBJ2-3, the V gene TRBV7-8, with 10 bases lining up with TRBD2. This TCR was sampled from a male patient aged 2-9 years who had a stem cell transplant for chronic granulomatous disease, so the T cells may come from the graft donor. Material: PBMCs, mostly from graft donor cells, obtained 60 days after TCRalphabeta/CD19-depleted stem cell transplant. The CDR3 nucleotides are TGTGCCAGCAGCTTCCTGGTAGCGGGAGGATATACGCAGTATTTT. Translation: CASSFLVAGGYTQYF.